This T cell receptor (beta chain) was recovered during a study of blood T cell repertoires in COVID-19. With 4 bases clipped from V and 6 bases from J, the junction kept 11 bases outside the gene matches. Germline V CDR1 and CDR2: SGHRS, YFSETQ. This CDR3 contains 16 residues. This clone was seen many times. Original data processing: The assay estimated nucleated cells by amplifying reference gene primers. The protocol was immunoSEQ multiplex PCR, while the TCRdb copy is restricted to in-frame clones and leaves out a portion. The D gene and trimming were derived from the DNA, and the V and J assignments and clone size from that table. The repertoire holds around 100,000 clones, with more than 75% as singletons.

Sequencing was performed on peripheral blood. The source is a man aged 25-40 years in a cohort sampled during active COVID-19. The chain has TRBV5-1 and TRBJ2-2, with 8 bases fitting TRBD1. The CDR3 is CASSREQGVKAGELFF. The CDR3 DNA reads TGCGCCAGCAGCCGCGAACAGGGGGTGAAGGCCGGGGAGCTGTTTTTT.